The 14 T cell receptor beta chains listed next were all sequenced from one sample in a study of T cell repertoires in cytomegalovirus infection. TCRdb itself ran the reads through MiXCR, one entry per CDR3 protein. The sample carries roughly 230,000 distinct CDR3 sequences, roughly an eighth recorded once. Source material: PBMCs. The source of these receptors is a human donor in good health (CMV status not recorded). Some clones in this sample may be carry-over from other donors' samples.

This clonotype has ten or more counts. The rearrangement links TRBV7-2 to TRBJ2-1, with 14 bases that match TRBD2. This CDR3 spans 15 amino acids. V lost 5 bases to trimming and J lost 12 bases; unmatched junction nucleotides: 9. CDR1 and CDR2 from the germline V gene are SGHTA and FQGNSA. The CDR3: CASSPPGLAGARQFF. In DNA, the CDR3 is TGTGCCAGCAGCCCGCCGGGACTAGCGGGGGCCCGGCAGTTCTTC.

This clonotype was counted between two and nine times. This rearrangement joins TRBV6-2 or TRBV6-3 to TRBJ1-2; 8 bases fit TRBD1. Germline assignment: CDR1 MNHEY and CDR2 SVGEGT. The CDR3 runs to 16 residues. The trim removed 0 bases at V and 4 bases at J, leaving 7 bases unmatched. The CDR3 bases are TGTGCCAGCAGTTACTCGACTCGGACAGGGAGCTATGGCTACACCTTC. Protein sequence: CASSYSTRTGSYGYTF.

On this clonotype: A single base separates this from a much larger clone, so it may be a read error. Written as DNA, the CDR3 is TGTGCCAGCAGCCAACTTGAGGGGAACACTGAAGCTTTCTTT. Translation: CASSQLEGNTEAFF. V gene TRBV3-1 combines with J gene TRBJ1-1, with D unclear. The CDR3 is 14 residues long. The germline gives CDR1 LGHDT, CDR2 YNNKEL (reference sequence). Trimming pared 2 bases from V and 1 base from J, leaving 8 bases between.

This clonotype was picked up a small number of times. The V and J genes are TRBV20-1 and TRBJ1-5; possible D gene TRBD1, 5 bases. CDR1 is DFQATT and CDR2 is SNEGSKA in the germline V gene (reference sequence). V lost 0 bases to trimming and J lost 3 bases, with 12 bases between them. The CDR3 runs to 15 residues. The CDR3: CSAREGAIDNQPQHF. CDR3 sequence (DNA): TGCAGTGCTAGAGAAGGGGCAATAGACAATCAGCCCCAGCATTTT.

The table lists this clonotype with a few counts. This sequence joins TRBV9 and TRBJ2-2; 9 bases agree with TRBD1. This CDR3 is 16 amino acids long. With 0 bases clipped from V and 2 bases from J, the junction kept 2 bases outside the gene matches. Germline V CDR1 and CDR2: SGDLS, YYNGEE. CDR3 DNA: TGTGCCAGCAGCGTAGTACAGGGGGCAAACACCGGGGAGCTGTTTTTT. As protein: CASSVVQGANTGELFF.

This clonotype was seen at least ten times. This chain's CDR3 is CASSSYVSTNEKLFF. CDR3 in DNA: TGTGCCAGCAGCTCATACGTATCGACCAATGAAAAACTGTTTTTT. This chain joins TRBV7-9 and TRBJ1-4; no definite D call. The CDR3 is made up of 15 amino acids. Germline CDR1 SEHNR, CDR2 FQNEAQ (reference sequence). The V and J ends lost 4 bases and 5 bases respectively, with 14 bases between them.

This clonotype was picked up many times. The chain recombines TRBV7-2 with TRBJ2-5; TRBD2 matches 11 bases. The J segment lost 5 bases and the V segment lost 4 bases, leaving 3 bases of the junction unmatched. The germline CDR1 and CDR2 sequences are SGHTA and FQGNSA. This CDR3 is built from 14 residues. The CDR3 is CASSSRTSGETQYF. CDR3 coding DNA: TGTGCCAGCAGCTCCCGGACTAGCGGGGAGACCCAGTACTTC.

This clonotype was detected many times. The CDR3 region has the DNA TGTGCCAGCAGCCCTAACACCGGGGCTAGGGTCCAGTACTTC. Residues: CASSPNTGARVQYF. The chain has TRBV7-2 and TRBJ2-5, with D possibly being TRBD1 or TRBD2 (5 bases each). The V and J ends lost 5 bases and 10 bases respectively, with 20 bases between them. Germline V lookup: CDR1 SGHTA, CDR2 FQGNSA. CDR3 length: 14 amino acids.

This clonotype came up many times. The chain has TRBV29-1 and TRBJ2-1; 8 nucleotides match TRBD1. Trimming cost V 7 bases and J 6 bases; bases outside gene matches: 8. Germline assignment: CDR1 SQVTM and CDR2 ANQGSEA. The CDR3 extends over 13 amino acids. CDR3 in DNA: TGCAGCGCCCATCGGACAGGGAGCAATGAGCAGTTCTTC. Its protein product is CSAHRTGSNEQFF.

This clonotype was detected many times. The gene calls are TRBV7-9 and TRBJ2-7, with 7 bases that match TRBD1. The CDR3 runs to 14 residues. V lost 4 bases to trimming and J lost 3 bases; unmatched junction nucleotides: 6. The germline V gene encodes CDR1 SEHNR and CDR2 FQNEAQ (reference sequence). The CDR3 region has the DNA TGTGCCAGCAGCTCCACGGGACAGAACTACGAGCAGTACTTC. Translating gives CASSSTGQNYEQYF.

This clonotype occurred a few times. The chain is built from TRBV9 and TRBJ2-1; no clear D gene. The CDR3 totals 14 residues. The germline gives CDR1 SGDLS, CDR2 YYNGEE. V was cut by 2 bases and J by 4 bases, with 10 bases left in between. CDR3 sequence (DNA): TGTGCCAGCAGCGTCCTTGACTCGTACAATGAGCAGTTCTTC. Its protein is CASSVLDSYNEQFF. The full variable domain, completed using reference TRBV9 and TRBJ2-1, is DSGVTQTPKHLITATGQRVTLRCSPRSGDLSVYWYQQSLDQGLQFLIQYYNGEERAKGNILERFSAQQFPDLHSELNLSSLELGDSALYFCASSVLDSYNEQFFGPGTRLTVL.

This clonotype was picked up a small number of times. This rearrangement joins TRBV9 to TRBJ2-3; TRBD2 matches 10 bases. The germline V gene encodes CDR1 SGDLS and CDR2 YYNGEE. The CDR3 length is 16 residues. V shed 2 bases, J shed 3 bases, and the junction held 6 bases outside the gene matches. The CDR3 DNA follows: TGTGCCAGCAGCGTTCTAGCGGGAGATCGGACAGATACGCAGTATTTT. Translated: CASSVLAGDRTDTQYF.

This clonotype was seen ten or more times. CDR3 sequence reads: CASSGTGTAISYEQYF. CDR3 nucleotides: TGTGCCAGCAGTGGAACCGGGACAGCTATCTCCTACGAGCAGTACTTC. The chain couples TRBV28 to TRBJ2-7; 7 bases fit TRBD1. There are 16 residues in the CDR3. Trimming cost V 5 bases and J 0 bases; bases outside gene matches: 10. Germline CDR1 is MDHEN and CDR2 is SYDVKM.

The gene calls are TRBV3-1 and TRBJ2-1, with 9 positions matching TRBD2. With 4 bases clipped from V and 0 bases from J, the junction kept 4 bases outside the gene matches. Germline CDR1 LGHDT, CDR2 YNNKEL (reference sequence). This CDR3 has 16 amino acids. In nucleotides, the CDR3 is TGTGCCAGCAGCCGACCGACTAGCGGCTCCTACAATGAGCAGTTCTTC. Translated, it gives CASSRPTSGSYNEQFF.